The 4 T cell receptor beta chains presented below share a single source sample, sequenced in a study of blood T cell repertoires in COVID-19. Here immunoSEQ multiplex PCR was the method, and the copy in TCRdb shows in-frame clones only, minus some. The sample carries some 150,000 clones, about 86% recorded once. Specimen: peripheral blood. The receptors were gathered from a man aged 18 to 30 with active or convalescent COVID-19.

This clone was recorded once. J is TRBJ1-5 and V is TRBV5-8; 8 bases agree with TRBD1. In germline, CDR1 is SGHTS, CDR2 YDEGEE. This CDR3 spans 12 amino acids. V shed 7 bases, J shed 6 bases, and the junction held 3 bases outside the gene matches. CDR3 protein: CASGTGGQPQHF. The CDR3 DNA is TGTGCCAGCGGGACAGGTGGTCAGCCCCAGCATTTT.

The rearrangement uses TRBV30 and TRBJ2-5, with 8 bases identical to TRBD2. The CDR3 extends over 14 amino acids. V was pared by 7 bases and J by 5 bases, with 12 bases of the junction left unmatched. CDR1 and CDR2 (germline): GTSNPN, SVGIG (reference sequence). In DNA, the CDR3 is TGTGCCTATACGACAAAGCGGGAGAGGGAGACCCAGTACTTC. Protein product: CAYTTKRERETQYF.

V usage is TRBV19 and J usage is TRBJ2-7; 14 bases fit TRBD2. CDR1 LNHDA and CDR2 SQIVND come from the germline V gene (reference sequence). This CDR3 region has 17 residues. The V segment lost 8 bases and the J segment 1 base; nucleotides outside the gene matches: 10. DNA of the CDR3: TGTGCCAGTGATCGACCGGGACTAGCGGGGGTATCCTACGAGCAGTACGTC. Translating it yields CASDRPGLAGVSYEQYV.

The rearrangement links TRBV12-5 to TRBJ2-7; 7 nucleotides match TRBD1. In germline, CDR1 is LGHNT, CDR2 FRNRAP. The CDR3 length is 14 residues. V shed 5 bases and J 5 bases; nucleotides not matched to a gene: 9. The CDR3 is CASGQWDSSHEQYF. The CDR3 DNA reads TGTGCTAGTGGTCAATGGGACAGCAGCCACGAGCAGTACTTC.